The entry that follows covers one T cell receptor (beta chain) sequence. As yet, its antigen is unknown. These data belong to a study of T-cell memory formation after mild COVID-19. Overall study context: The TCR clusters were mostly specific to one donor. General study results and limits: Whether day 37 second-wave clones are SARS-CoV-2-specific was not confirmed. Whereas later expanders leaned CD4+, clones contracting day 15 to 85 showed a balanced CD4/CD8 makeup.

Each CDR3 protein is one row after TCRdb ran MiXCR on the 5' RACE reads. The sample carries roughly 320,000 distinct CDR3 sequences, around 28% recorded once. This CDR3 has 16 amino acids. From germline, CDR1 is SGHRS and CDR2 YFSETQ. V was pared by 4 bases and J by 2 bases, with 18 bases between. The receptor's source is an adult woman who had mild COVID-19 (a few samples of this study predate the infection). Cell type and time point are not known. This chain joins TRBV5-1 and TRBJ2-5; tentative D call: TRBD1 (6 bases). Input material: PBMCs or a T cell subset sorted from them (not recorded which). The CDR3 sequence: CASSLGSVGQQETQYF. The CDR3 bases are TGCGCCAGCAGCCTGGGGTCTGTCGGACAGCAAGAGACCCAGTACTTC. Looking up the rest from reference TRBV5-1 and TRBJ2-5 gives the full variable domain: KAGVTQTPRYLIKTRGQQVTLSCSPISGHRSVSWYQQTPGQGLQFLFEYFSETQRNKGNFPGRFSGRQFSNSRSEMNVSTLELGDSALYLCASSLGSVGQQETQYFGPGTRLLVL.